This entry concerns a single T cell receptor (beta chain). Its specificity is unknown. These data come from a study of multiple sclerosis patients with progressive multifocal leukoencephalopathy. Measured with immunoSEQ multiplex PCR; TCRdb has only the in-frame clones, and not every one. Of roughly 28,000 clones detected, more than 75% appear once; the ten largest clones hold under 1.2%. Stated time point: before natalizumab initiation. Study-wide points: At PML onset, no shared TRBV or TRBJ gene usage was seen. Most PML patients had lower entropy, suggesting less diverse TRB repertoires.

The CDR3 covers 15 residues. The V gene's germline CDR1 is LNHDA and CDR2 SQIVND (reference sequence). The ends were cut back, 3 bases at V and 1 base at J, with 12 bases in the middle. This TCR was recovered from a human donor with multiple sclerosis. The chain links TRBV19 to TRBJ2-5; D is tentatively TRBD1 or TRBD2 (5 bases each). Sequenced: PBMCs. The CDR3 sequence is CASSIRRQGQETQYF. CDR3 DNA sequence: TGTGCCAGTAGTATTAGGAGGCAGGGCCAAGAGACCCAGTACTTC.